The rows below give T cell receptor beta chains drawn from one sample of a study of control samples from healthy donors and cancer patients. Generated by immunoSEQ multiplex PCR, the TCRdb table keeps only in-frame clones and is missing some. The table includes some 56,000 clones, approximately 95% detected once. The sequenced sample was blood. All receptors derive from a man in his thirties or forties in good health. CDR3s include the opening cysteine and the closing phenylalanine or tryptophan. Fields, in order: clone size, J gene, V gene, D gene, CDR3 protein, CDR3 DNA. A D gene is named only where the DNA matches it firmly. Only part of the rows carry a size: once, few, many, or a class if the clone is expanded.

few TRBJ1-1 TRBV30 NA CAWGTGTTEAFF TGTGCCTGGGGGACGGGCACCACTGAAGCTTTCTTT
NA TRBJ1-4 TRBV7-2 TRBD1 CASSAAGTDNEKLFF TGTGCCAGCAGCGCAGCCGGGACAGATAATGAAAAACTGTTTTTT
NA TRBJ1-1 TRBV10-2 TRBD1 CASSEAGGYEAFF TGCGCCAGCAGTGAGGCAGGGGGTTATGAAGCTTTCTTT
NA TRBJ2-3 TRBV10-2 NA CASSATQRTDTQYF TGCGCCAGCAGCGCGACTCAACGCACAGATACGCAGTATTTT
NA TRBJ2-7 TRBV30 NA CAWSPSQTYEQYF TGTGCCTGGAGTCCATCTCAGACCTACGAGCAGTACTTC
NA TRBJ1-6 TRBV6-1 TRBD1 CASSEAGTGVGALHF TGTGCCAGCAGTGAAGCCGGGACAGGCGTTGGGGCCCTCCACTTT
NA TRBJ2-1 TRBV9 TRBD1 CASSVGTGTGAFNEQFF TGTGCCAGCAGCGTAGGTACCGGGACAGGGGCGTTCAATGAGCAGTTCTTC
NA TRBJ2-1 TRBV7-2 TRBD2 CASTTRAGGVNEQFF TGTGCCAGCACCACCCGGGCGGGAGGGGTTAATGAGCAGTTCTTC
NA TRBJ2-1 TRBV6-2/TRBV6-3 TRBD1 CASSPTGILYNEQFF TGTGCCAGCAGCCCGACAGGGATACTTTACAATGAGCAGTTCTTC
NA TRBJ2-4 TRBV10-1 NA CASSESLGGNIQYF TGCGCCAGCAGTGAGTCACTAGGGGGAAACATTCAGTACTTC
once TRBJ2-1 TRBV6-2/TRBV6-3 NA CASSYVLGHYNEQFF TGTGCCAGCAGTTATGTACTAGGACACTACAATGAGCAGTTCTTC
NA TRBJ2-7 TRBV13 TRBD1 CASSLSQGAGDITYEQYF TGTGCCAGCAGCTTATCCCAGGGGGCGGGTGATATAACCTACGAGCAGTACTTC
once TRBJ1-1 TRBV30 NA CAWVRINWGGDTEAFF TGTGCCTGGGTCCGCATTAACTGGGGGGGGGACACTGAAGCTTTCTTT
NA TRBJ1-1 TRBV5-6 TRBD1 CASSVDRGRAYTEAFF TGTGCCAGCAGCGTAGACAGGGGGCGCGCTTACACTGAAGCTTTCTTT
NA TRBJ1-1 TRBV27 NA CASRSGWGTEAFF TGTGCCAGCAGATCAGGATGGGGTACTGAAGCTTTCTTT